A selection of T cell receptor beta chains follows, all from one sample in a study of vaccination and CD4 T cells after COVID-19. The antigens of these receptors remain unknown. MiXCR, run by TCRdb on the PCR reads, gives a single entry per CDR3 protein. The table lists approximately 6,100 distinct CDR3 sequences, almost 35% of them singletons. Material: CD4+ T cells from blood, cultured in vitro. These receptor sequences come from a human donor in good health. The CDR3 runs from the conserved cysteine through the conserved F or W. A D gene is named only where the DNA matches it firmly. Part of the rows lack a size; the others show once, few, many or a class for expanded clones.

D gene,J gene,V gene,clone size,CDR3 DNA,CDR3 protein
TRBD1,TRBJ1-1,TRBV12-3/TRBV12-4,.,TGTGCCAGCAGTACGGGGACAGGCCCCTATGAAGCTTTCTTT,CASSTGTGPYEAFF
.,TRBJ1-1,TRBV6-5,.,TGTGCCAGCAGTTACTCGATTGAGGCGAACACTGAAGCTTTCTTT,CASSYSIEANTEAFF
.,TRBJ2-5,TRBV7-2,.,TGTGCCAGCAGCGTCGTGGGACGGGAGACCCAGTACTTC,CASSVVGRETQYF
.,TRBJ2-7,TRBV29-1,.,TGCAGCGCACAAACTCCGGGGACCTACGAGCAGTACTTC,CSAQTPGTYEQYF
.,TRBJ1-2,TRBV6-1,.,TGTGCCTCTAGGCAGGGTCACAACTATGGCTACACCTTC,CASRQGHNYGYTF
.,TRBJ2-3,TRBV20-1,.,TGCAGTGCTTGGGGACGGGTCGACACAGATACGCAGTATTTT,CSAWGRVDTDTQYF
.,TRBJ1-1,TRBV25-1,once,TGTGCCACCCTTTTTGGGAACACTGAAGCTTTCTTT,CATLFGNTEAFF
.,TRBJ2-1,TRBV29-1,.,TGCAGCGTTGAAGATCGATCAAATGAGCAGTTCTTC,CSVEDRSNEQFF
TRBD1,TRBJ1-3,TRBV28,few,TGTGCCAGCGAGGGACAGAGCTCTGGAAACACCATATATTTT,CASEGQSSGNTIYF
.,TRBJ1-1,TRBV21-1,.,TGTGCCAGTCAACCGTCCCGTGAGGGCCAGACTGAAGCTTTCTTT,CASQPSREGQTEAFF
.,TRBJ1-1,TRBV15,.,TGTGCCACCAGCAGGGATTACAGGGACACTGAAGCTTTCTTT,CATSRDYRDTEAFF
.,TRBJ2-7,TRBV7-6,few,TGTGCCAGCAGCTCCACCAGGGGAGACTACGAGCAGTACTTC,CASSSTRGDYEQYF
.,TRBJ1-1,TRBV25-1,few,TGTGCCAGCAGGGCCGCGGGGTTGAACACTGAAGCTTTCTTT,CASRAAGLNTEAFF
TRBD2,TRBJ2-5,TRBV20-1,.,TGCAGTGCTAGCGGGGGGGCGACGGAGACCCAGTACTTC,CSASGGATETQYF
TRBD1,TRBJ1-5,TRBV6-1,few,TGTGCCAGCAGTATAGACAGGGGGGGTCAGCCCCAGCATTTT,CASSIDRGGQPQHF
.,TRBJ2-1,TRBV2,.,TGTGCCAGCAGTGGAAACAATGAGCAGTTCTTC,CASSGNNEQFF
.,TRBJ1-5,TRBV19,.,TGTGCCAGTAGTATAGGTCAGCCCCAGCATTTT,CASSIGQPQHF
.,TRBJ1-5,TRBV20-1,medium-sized,TGCAGTGCTAGCCGTACGAATCAGCCCCAGCATTTT,CSASRTNQPQHF
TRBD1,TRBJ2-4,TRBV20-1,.,TGCAGTGCTAGAGATGACAGGGGCGCTTTTCAGTACTTC,CSARDDRGAFQYF
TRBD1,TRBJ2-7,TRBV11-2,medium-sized,TGTGCCAGCAGCTTAGTTCCTGGGACAGGGGTCCCCCGTCCCTACGAGCAGTACTTC,CASSLVPGTGVPRPYEQYF
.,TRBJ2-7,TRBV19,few,TGTGCCAGTAGTTCCCGGGACGGCTCCTACGAGCAGTACTTC,CASSSRDGSYEQYF
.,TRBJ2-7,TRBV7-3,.,TGTGCCAGCAGCACAATTGATGGCGAGCAGTACTTC,CASSTIDGEQYF
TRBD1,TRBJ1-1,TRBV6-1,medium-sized,TGTGCCAGCAGTACAGGGGGCACTGAAGCTTTCTTT,CASSTGGTEAFF
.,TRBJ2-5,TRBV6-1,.,TGTGCCAGCAGTGAAGTGAGTCAAGAGACCCAGTACTTC,CASSEVSQETQYF
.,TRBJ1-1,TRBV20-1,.,TGCAGTGCTAGCGAGGGAGTTAAGACTGAAGCTTTCTTT,CSASEGVKTEAFF
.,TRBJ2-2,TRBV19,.,TGTGCCAGTAGTATACAGGGCATAGACACCGGGGAGCTGTTTTTT,CASSIQGIDTGELFF
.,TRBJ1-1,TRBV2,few,TGTGCCAGCACGCAGAACACTGAAGCTTTCTTT,CASTQNTEAFF
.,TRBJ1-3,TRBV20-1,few,TGCAGTGCTAGTTTAGACTCTGGAAACACCATATATTTT,CSASLDSGNTIYF
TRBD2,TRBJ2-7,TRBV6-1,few,TGTGCCAGCAGGACTAGCGGGGGCTACGAGCAGTACTTC,CASRTSGGYEQYF
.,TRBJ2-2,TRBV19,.,TGTGCGGCCTCGTCCCTCGCCGGGGAGCTGTTTTTT,CAASSLAGELFF
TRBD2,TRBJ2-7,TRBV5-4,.,TGTGCCAGCAGCTTAAGCGGGAGCTCCTACGAGCAGTACTTC,CASSLSGSSYEQYF
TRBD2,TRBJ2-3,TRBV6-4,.,TGTGCCAGCAGTGACTCTAGCGGGGGCACAGATACGCAGTATTTT,CASSDSSGGTDTQYF